One sample yielded the 9 T cell receptor beta chains listed below, sequenced in a study of sequential checkpoint blockade in melanoma. Treatment given: randomized to nivolumab then ipilimumab (arm A) or the reverse (arm B). Sequenced by immunoSEQ multiplex PCR; TCRdb stores in-frame clones only, minus some. The sample has about 5,000 clones, 55% seen once. The source material was CD8+ T cells sorted from blood (inferred from file names), sampled from a patient given nivolumab and ipilimumab in sequence. These receptors all stem from a human donor with melanoma.

The chain is built from TRBV4-3 and TRBJ2-3; tentatively, D is TRBD2 (6 bases). The CDR3 sequence is 17 residues long. The V end lost 4 bases, the J end lost 2 bases, and 19 bases lay between the germline ends. CDR1 LGHNA and CDR2 YSLEER come from the germline V gene. In DNA form, the CDR3 reads TGCGCCAGCAGCCGTACCGGGACGGGAGATTTCACAGATACGCAGTATTTT. Translating gives CASSRTGTGDFTDTQYF.

The V gene is TRBV27, the J gene TRBJ1-2; D remains unclear. The germline V and J ends were trimmed by 8 bases and 0 bases, with 4 bases remaining between them. There are 11 residues in the CDR3. Germline CDR1 is MNHEY and CDR2 is SMNVEV (reference sequence). The CDR3 DNA sequence: TGTGCCAGCCTTTCTAACTATGGCTACACCTTC. Translated, it gives CASLSNYGYTF.

This clone has more than one count but fewer than ten. The J gene is TRBJ1-2, the V gene TRBV28; no clear D gene. The V end was cut by 1 base, the J end by 2 bases, with 8 bases between. The length of the CDR3 is 14 residues. Germline V gives CDR1 MDHEN, CDR2 SYDVKM. DNA for the CDR3: TGTGCCAGCAGTTTATTTTTCGGGAACTATGGCTACACCTTC. It encodes CASSLFFGNYGYTF.

This clone was observed a single time. This chain uses TRBV4-3 with TRBJ2-7; the match to TRBD2 covers 7 bases. Germline trimming cut 1 base from V and 0 bases from J; bases unmatched to any gene: 6. Germline CDR1 and CDR2: LGHNA and YSLEER. This CDR3 has 16 amino acids. The CDR3 sequence is CASSQVLAESSYEQYF. In nucleotides, the CDR3 is TGCGCCAGCAGCCAAGTTCTAGCGGAGAGCTCCTACGAGCAGTACTTC.

V is TRBV25-1 and J is TRBJ2-7; 9 bases are shared with TRBD2. Germline trimming cut 0 bases from V and 6 bases from J; bases unmatched to any gene: 12. Germline CDR1 and CDR2: MGHDK and SYGVNS. This CDR3 has 17 amino acids. In DNA, the CDR3 is TGTGCCAGCAGTGAATATAGCAGCGGGAGGTCCCCTCTCGAGCAGTACTTC. Its translation is CASSEYSSGRSPLEQYF.

V usage is TRBV5-4 and J usage is TRBJ2-1, with 10 bases that match TRBD2. With V trimmed by 0 bases and J by 8 bases, 8 bases remained unmatched. The germline gives CDR1 SGHNT, CDR2 YYREEE (reference sequence). This CDR3 region has 16 residues. The CDR3 DNA is TGTGCCAGCAGCTTGGGTACTAGCGGGACAAACGATGAGCAGTTCTTC. This gives the protein CASSLGTSGTNDEQFF.

This clone ranks as medium-sized. This chain joins TRBV7-9 and TRBJ2-1; 7 bases line up with TRBD2. CDR1 is SEHNR and CDR2 is FQNEAQ in the germline V gene (reference sequence). Unmatched junction bases numbered 3, after V lost 5 bases and J lost 8 bases. The CDR3 consists of 12 residues. The CDR3 DNA follows: TGTGCCAGCAGCGGACTAGGGGATGAGCAGTTCTTC. It encodes CASSGLGDEQFF.

The V and J genes are TRBV4-3 and TRBJ2-7, with a weak D call TRBD2 (6 bases). V gave up 3 bases and J gave up 0 bases, with 9 bases separating them. Germline V gene data show CDR1 as LGHNA and CDR2 as YSLEER. There are 14 residues in the CDR3. This CDR3 reads CASSHGGSSYEQYF. In DNA, the CDR3 is TGCGCCAGCAGCCATGGGGGGAGCTCCTACGAGCAGTACTTC.

The rearrangement uses TRBV6-1 and TRBJ1-2; 9 bases map to TRBD1. This CDR3 region has 15 residues. V dropped 0 bases and J dropped 8; count of bases not matched to a gene: 7. The germline gives CDR1 MNHNS, CDR2 SASEGT. The DNA of the CDR3 is TGTGCCAGCAGTGAAGCGACACAGGGGGCGGAAGGCTACACCTTC. This sequence encodes CASSEATQGAEGYTF.